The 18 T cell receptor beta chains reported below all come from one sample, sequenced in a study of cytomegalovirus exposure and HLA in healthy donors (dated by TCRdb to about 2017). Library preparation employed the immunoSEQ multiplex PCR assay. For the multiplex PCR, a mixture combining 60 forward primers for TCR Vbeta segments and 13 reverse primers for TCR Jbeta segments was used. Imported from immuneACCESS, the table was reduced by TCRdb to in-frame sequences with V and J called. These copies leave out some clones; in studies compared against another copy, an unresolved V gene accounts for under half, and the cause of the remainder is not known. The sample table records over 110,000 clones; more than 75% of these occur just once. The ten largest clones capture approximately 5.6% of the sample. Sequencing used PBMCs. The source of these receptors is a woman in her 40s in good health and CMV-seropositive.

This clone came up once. The CDR3: CASTLSGRAGELFF. CDR3 in DNA: TGCGCCAGCACCCTAAGCGGGAGGGCCGGGGAGCTGTTTTTT. The chain links TRBV5-1 to TRBJ2-2; 10 nucleotides line up with TRBD2. V lost 6 bases to trimming and J lost 6 bases; unmatched junction nucleotides: 5. This CDR3 has 14 residues. The germline CDR1 and CDR2 sequences are SGHRS and YFSETQ. The variable domain in full, with the rest retrieved from reference TRBV5-1 and TRBJ2-2, is KAGVTQTPRYLIKTRGQQVTLSCSPISGHRSVSWYQQTPGQGLQFLFEYFSETQRNKGNFPGRFSGRQFSNSRSEMNVSTLELGDSALYLCASTLSGRAGELFFGEGSRLTVL.

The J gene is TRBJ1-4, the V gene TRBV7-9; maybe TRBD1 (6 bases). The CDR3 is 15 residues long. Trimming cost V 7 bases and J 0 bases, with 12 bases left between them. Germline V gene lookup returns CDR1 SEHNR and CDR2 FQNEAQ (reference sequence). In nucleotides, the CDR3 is TGTGCCAGCACTTCAGGGACATCAACTAATGAAAAACTGTTTTTT. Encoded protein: CASTSGTSTNEKLFF.

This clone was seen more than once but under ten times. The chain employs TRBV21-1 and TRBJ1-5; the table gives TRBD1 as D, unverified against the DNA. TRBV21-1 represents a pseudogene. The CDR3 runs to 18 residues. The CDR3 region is CASSPFDRGLSIGQPQHF. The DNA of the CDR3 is TGTGCCAGCAGCCCCTTCGACAGGGGCCTATCGATAGGGCAGCCCCAGCATTTT.

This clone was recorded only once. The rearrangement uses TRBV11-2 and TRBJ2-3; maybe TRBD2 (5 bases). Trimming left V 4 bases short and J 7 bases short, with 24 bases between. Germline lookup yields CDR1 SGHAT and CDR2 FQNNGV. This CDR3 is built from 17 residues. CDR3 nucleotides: TGTGCCAGCAGCTCGGCCCTAGGAGCGGTACTTAGGAATACGCAGTATTTT. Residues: CASSSALGAVLRNTQYF.

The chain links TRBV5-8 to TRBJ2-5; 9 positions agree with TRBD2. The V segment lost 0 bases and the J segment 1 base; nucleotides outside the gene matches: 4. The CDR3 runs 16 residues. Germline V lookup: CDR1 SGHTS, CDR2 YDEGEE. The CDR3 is CASSLVAGGAQETQYF. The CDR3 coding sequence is TGTGCCAGCAGCTTGGTGGCGGGAGGGGCCCAAGAGACCCAGTACTTC.

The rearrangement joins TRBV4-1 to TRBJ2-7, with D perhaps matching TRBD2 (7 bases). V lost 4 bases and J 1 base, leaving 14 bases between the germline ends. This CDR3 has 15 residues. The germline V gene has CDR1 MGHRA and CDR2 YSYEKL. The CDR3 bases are TGCGCCAGCAGCCCCAGGGGAGGGGCGTCCTACGAGCAGTACTTC. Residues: CASSPRGGASYEQYF.

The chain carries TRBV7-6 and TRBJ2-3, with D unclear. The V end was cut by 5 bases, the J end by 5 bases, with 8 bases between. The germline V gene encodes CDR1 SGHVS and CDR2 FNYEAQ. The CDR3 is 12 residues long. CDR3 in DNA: TGTGCCAGCAGCCCGGGTGGAGATACGCAGTATTTT. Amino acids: CASSPGGDTQYF.

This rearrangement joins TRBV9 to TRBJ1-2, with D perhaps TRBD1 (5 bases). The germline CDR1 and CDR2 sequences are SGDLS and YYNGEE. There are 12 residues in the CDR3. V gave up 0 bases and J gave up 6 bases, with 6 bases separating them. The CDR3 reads CASSVEGDGYTF. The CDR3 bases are TGTGCCAGCAGCGTAGAAGGGGATGGCTACACCTTC.

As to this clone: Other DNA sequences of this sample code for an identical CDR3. The CDR3 reads CASSLVAAGRETQYF. CDR3 nucleotide sequence: TGTGCCAGCAGCTTGGTAGCCGCCGGAAGGGAGACCCAGTACTTC. This chain joins TRBV5-6 and TRBJ2-5; D gene ambiguous. The CDR3 extends over 15 amino acids. Between the trimmed V and J ends, which lost 0 bases and 5 bases, there was a span of 14 bases. CDR1 is SGHDT and CDR2 is YYEEEE in the germline V gene.

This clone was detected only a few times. The CDR3 bases are TGTGCCAGCAGCTTAGGGACAGGGCCTAATTCACCCCTCCACTTT. Its translation: CASSLGTGPNSPLHF. The chain employs TRBV7-9 and TRBJ1-6, with 8 bases that match TRBD1. The junction had 2 bases not matched to a gene; V was cut back by 1 base and J by 6 bases. The CDR3 sequence is 15 residues long. The germline V gene has CDR1 SEHNR and CDR2 FQNEAQ (reference sequence).

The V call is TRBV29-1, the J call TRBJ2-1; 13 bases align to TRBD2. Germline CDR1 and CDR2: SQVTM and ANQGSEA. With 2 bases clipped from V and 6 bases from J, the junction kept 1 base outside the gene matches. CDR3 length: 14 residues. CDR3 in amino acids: CSVERLAGGNEQFF. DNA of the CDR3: TGCAGCGTTGAACGACTAGCGGGAGGCAATGAGCAGTTCTTC.

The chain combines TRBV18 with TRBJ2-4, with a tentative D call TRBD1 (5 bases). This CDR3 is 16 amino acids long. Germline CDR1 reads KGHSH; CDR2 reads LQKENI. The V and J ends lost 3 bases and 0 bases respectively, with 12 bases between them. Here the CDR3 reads CASSPPGALAKNIQYF. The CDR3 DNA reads TGTGCCAGCTCACCTCCTGGGGCGCTAGCCAAAAACATTCAGTACTTC.

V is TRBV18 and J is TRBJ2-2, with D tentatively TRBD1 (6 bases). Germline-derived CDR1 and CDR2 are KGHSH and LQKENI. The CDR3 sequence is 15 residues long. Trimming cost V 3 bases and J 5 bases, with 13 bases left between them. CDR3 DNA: TGTGCCAGCTCACCTGGGGGCGCAAGAACCGGGGAGCTGTTTTTT. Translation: CASSPGGARTGELFF.

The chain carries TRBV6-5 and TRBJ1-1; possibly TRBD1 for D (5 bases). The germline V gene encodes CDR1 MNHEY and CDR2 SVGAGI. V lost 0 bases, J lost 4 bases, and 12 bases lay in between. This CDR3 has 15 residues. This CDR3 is CASSYSGQGGTEAFF. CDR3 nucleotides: TGTGCCAGCAGTTACTCAGGGCAGGGAGGCACTGAAGCTTTCTTT.

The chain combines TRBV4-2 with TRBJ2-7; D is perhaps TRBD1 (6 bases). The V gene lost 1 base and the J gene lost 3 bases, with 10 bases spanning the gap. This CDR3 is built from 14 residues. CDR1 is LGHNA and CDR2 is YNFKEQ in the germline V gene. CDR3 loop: CASSQVGQNYEQYF. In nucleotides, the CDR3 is TGTGCCAGCAGCCAAGTGGGACAAAACTACGAGCAGTACTTC.

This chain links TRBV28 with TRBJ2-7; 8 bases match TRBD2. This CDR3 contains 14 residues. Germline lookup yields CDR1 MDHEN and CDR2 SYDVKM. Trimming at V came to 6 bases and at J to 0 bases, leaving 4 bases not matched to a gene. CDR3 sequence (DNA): TGTGCCAGCAGGAGCGGGGGAAGCTCCTACGAGCAGTACTTC. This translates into CASRSGGSSYEQYF.

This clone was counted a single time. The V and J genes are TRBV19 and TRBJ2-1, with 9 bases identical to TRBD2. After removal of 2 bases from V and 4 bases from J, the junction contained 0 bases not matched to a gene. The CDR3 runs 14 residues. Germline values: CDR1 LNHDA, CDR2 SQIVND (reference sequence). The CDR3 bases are TGTGCCAGTAGTATAAGCGGGAGGTACAATGAGCAGTTCTTC. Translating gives CASSISGRYNEQFF.

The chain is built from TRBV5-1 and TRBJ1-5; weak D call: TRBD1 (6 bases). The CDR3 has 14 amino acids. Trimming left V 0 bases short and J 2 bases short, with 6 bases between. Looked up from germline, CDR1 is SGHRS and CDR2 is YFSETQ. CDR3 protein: CASSLAGGNQPQHF. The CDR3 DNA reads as TGCGCCAGCAGCTTGGCAGGGGGCAATCAGCCCCAGCATTTT.